Reported below is one TCR beta chain. No antigen is known for it. This record comes from a study of OX40 agonist ivuxolimab in advanced cancers. Study at large: Patients assigned to dose escalation were diagnosed with hepatocellular carcinoma, melanoma, renal cell or head and neck cancer.

Study-level points and caveats: Clones of CD4+ and CD8+ blood T cells grew by week 6 at doses of 0.1 to 3.0 mg/kg. Average numbers of expanded clones were greater in CD8+ T cells than in CD4+.

TCRdb keeps only in-frame clones here, not all; method: immunoSEQ multiplex PCR. The table has 90,000 to 120,000 clones, around nine tenths seen once; the top ten hold about 0.31%. This CDR3 spans 13 amino acids. Germline V gene sequence: CDR1 SGHNT, CDR2 YYREEE (reference sequence). V lost 4 bases, J lost 0 bases, and 6 bases lay in between. The rearrangement links TRBV5-4 to TRBJ2-3; D gene uncertain. Sequences were derived from CD4+ or CD8+ T cells sorted from blood, sampled in a trial of the OX40 agonist ivuxolimab. The receptor was derived from an adult with an advanced solid tumor such as melanoma, head and neck, liver or kidney cancer. The CDR3 region is CASSLSSTDTQYF. For the CDR3, the DNA is TGTGCCAGCAGCCTATCTAGCACAGATACGCAGTATTTT.